This TCR beta chain emerged from a study of T-cell memory formation after mild COVID-19. Looking at the study overall: Largely, TCR clusters stayed within a single donor.

The table lists this clonotype with many counts. CDR1 and CDR2 (germline): SGHTA, FQGNSA. Trimming stripped 5 bases from V and 6 bases from J, with 11 bases between. The CDR3 loop spans 13 amino acids. One entry per CDR3 protein results from TCRdb running MiXCR on the 5' RACE reads. In the table there are about 410,000 distinct CDR3 sequences, around a quarter of which are singletons. Sequencing input: PBMCs or a T cell subset sorted from them (not recorded which). The chain is built from TRBV7-2 and TRBJ1-5; possibly TRBD1 for D (5 bases). The sequence was collected from an adult woman who had mild COVID-19 (a few samples of this study predate the infection). Cell type and time point are not known. CDR3 protein: CASSPGRVQPQHF. For the CDR3, the DNA is TGTGCCAGCAGCCCGGGGCGCGTTCAGCCCCAGCATTTT.